Described below is a single T cell receptor (beta chain) sequence and its context. Original methodology: The assay estimated nucleated cells by amplifying reference gene primers. The table came from immunoSEQ multiplex PCR; TCRdb's copy has only in-frame clones and leaves some out. V and J calls and clone size are copied from that table; D and trimming were computed from the DNA. The sample lists about 350,000 clones; about 90% were seen once. The germline V gene has CDR1 GTSNPN and CDR2 SVGIG (reference sequence). The ends were cut back, 3 bases at V and 0 bases at J, with 15 bases in the middle. The CDR3 covers 16 residues. This specimen belongs to a study of blood T cell repertoires in COVID-19. Across the study: Spain, Italy and the United States supplied samples that represented acute and convalescent COVID-19.

The receptor comes from a woman between 25 and 40 years old who had recovered from COVID-19. The chain is built from TRBV30 and TRBJ1-3; D is uncertain. The sequencing input was PBMCs or T cells enriched from blood (not recorded which). In nucleotides, the CDR3 is TGTGCCTGGAGCGTACCCGAGTTTGGCTCTGGAAACACCATATATTTT. It encodes CAWSVPEFGSGNTIYF.